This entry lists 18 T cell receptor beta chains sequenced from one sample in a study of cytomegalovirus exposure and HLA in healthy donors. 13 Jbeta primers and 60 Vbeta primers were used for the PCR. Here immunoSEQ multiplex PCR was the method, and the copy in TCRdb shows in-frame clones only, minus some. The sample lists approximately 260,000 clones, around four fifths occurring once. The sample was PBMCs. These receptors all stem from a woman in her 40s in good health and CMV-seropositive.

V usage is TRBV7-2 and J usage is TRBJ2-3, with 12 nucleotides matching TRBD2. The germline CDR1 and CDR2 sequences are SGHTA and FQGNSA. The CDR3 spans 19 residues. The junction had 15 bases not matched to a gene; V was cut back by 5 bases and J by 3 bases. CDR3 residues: CASSLRGPSGRAGTDTQYF. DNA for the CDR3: TGTGCCAGCAGCCTCCGGGGCCCTAGCGGGAGGGCCGGGACAGATACGCAGTATTTT.

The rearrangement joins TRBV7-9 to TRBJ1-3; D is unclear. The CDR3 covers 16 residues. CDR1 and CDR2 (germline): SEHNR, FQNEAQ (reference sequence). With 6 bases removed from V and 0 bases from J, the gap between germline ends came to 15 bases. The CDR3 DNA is TGTGCCAGCAGTTTTGAGGGCTTTAGCTCTGGAAACACCATATATTTT. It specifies CASSFEGFSSGNTIYF.

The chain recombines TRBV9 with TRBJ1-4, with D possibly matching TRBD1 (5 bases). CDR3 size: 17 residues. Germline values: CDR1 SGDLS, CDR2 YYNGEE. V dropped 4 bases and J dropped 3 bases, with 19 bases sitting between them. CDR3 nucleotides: TGTGCCAGCAGCCCCCAGTCGGGGGGAGAATCTAATGAAAAACTGTTTTTT. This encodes CASSPQSGGESNEKLFF.

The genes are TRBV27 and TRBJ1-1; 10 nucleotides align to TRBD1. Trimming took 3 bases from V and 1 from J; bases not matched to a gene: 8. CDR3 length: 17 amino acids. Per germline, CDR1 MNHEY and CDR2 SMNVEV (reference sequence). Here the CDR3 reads CASSFVTGGRQNTEAFF. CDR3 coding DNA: TGTGCCAGCAGTTTCGTGACAGGGGGCCGCCAGAACACTGAAGCTTTCTTT.

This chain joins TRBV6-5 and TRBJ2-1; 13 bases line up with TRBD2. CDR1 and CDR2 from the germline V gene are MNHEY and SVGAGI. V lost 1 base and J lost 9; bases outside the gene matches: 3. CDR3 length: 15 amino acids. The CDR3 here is CASSYLLAGGAEQFF. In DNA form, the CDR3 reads TGTGCCAGCAGTTACTTACTAGCGGGAGGGGCTGAGCAGTTCTTC.

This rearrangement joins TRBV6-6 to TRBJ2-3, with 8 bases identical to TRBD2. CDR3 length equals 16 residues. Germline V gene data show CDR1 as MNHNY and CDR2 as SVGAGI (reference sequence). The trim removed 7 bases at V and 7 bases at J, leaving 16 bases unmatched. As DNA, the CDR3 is TGTGCCAGCAACGACCCGGGTGGCGGGAGGACCTATACGCAGTATTTT. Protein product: CASNDPGGGRTYTQYF.

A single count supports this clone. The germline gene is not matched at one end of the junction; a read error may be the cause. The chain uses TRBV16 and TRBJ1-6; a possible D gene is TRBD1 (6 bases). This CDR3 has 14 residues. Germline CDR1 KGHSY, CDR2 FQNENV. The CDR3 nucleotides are TGTGCCAGCACCCAAGCAGGGGTAGGTTCACCCCTCCACTTT. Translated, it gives CASTQAGVGSPLHF.

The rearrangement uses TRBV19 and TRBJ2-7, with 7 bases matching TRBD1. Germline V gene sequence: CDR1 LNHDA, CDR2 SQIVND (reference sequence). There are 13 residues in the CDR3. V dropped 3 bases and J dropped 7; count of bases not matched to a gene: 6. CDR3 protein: CASSINTRGEQYF. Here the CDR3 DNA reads TGTGCCAGTAGTATCAACACCAGGGGGGAGCAGTACTTC. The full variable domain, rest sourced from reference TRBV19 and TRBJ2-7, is DGGITQSPKYLFRKEGQNVTLSCEQNLNHDAMYWYRQDPGQGLRLIYYSQIVNDFQKGDIAEGYSVSREKKESFPLTVTSAQKNPTAFYLCASSINTRGEQYFGPGTRLTVT.

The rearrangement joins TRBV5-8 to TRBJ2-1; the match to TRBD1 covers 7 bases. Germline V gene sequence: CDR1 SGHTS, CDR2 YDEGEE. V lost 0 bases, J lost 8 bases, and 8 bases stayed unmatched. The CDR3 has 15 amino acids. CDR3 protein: CASSLVGQPHDEQFF. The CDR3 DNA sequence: TGTGCCAGCAGCTTGGTGGGACAGCCCCACGATGAGCAGTTCTTC.

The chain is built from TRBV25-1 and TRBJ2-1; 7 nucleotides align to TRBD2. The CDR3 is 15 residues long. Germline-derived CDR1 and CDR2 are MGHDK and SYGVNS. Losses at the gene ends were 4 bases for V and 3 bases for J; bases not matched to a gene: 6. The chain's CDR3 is CASSVVPSGYNEQFF. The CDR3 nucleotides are TGTGCCAGCAGTGTAGTCCCTAGCGGCTACAATGAGCAGTTCTTC.

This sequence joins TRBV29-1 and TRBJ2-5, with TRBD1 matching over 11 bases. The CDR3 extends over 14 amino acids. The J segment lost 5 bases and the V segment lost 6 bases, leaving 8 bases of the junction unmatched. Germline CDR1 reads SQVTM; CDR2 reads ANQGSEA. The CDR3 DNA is TGCAGCGTCCGTCGGACAGGGGGCAGGGAGACCCAGTACTTC. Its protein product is CSVRRTGGRETQYF.

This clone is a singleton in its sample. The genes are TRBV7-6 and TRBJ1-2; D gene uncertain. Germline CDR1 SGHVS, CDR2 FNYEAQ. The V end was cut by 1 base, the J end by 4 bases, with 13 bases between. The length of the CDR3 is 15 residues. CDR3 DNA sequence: TGTGCCAGCAGCTTAGTAGTGTTTACCCTCTATGGCTACACCTTC. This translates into CASSLVVFTLYGYTF. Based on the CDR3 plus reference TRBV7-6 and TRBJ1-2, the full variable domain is GAGVSQSPRYKVTKRGQDVALRCDPISGHVSLYWYRQALGQGPEFLTYFNYEAQQDKSGLPNDRFSAERPEGSISTLTIQRTEQRDSAMYRCASSLVVFTLYGYTFGSGTRLTVV.

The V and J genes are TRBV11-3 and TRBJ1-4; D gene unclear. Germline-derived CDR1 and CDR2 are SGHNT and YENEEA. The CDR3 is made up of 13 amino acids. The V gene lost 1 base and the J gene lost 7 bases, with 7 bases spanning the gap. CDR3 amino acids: CASSLGGGEKLFF. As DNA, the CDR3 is TGTGCCAGCAGCTTAGGAGGTGGTGAAAAACTGTTTTTT. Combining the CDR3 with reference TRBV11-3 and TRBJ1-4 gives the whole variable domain EAGVVQSPRYKIIEKKQPVAFWCNPISGHNTLYWYLQNLGQGPELLIRYENEEAVDDSQLPKDRFSAERLKGVDSTLKIQPAELGDSAVYLCASSLGGGEKLFFGSGTQLSVL.

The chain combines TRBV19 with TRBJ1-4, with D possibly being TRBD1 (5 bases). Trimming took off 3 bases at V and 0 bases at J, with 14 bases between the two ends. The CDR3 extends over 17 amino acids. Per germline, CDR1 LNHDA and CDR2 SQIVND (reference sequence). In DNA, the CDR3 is TGTGCCAGTAGTATCGGGCAGGGATGGGCAACTAATGAAAAACTGTTTTTT. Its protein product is CASSIGQGWATNEKLFF.

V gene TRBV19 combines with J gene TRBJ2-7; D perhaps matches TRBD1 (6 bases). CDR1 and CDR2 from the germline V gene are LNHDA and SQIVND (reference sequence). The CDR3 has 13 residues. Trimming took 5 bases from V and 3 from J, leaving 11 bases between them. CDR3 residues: CASSQEDSYEQYF. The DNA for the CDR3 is TGTGCCAGTAGTCAAGAGGACAGCTACGAGCAGTACTTC.

For the CDR3, the DNA is TGCGCCAGCAGCTTGGAAACAGGCTCCACCGGGGAGCTGTTTTTT. The encoded protein is CASSLETGSTGELFF. The V gene is TRBV5-1, the J gene TRBJ2-2; D possibly corresponds to TRBD1 (5 bases). Germline CDR1 reads SGHRS; CDR2 reads YFSETQ. Between the trimmed V and J ends, which lost 0 bases and 4 bases, there was a span of 10 bases. There are 15 residues in the CDR3.

The CDR3 DNA is TGTGCCAGCTCACCCCGGGACACCGCAACTAATGAAAAACTGTTTTTT. Translated, it gives CASSPRDTATNEKLFF. This chain connects TRBV18 to TRBJ1-4; weak D call: TRBD1 (6 bases). The V end was cut by 3 bases, the J end by 0 bases, with 11 bases between. This CDR3 region has 16 residues. Germline V CDR1 and CDR2: KGHSH, LQKENI.

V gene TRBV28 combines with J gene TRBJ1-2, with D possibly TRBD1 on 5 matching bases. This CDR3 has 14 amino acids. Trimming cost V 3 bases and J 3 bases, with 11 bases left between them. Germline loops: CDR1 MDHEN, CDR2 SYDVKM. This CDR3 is CASSFSGSDYGYTF. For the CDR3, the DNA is TGTGCCAGCAGTTTTTCAGGGTCGGACTATGGCTACACCTTC.